The clone carrying this TCR beta chain has ten or more counts. Its antigen remains unidentified. These data belong to a study of neurological immune-mediated disorders. Study outcomes and limitations: The absence of shared CDR3 amino acid sequences among expanded clones across subjects suggests private repertoires in all groups.

Per germline, CDR1 SGHVS and CDR2 FQNEAQ. CDR3 size: 16 residues. V lost 3 bases, J lost 5 bases, and 9 bases stayed unmatched. The authors made cDNA by 5'RACE with 10-nucleotide random UMIs. TCRdb called the 5' RACE reads again in MiXCR, with one record for every CDR3 protein. The sample contains roughly 24,000 distinct CDR3 sequences, 10% to 15% of which appear only once. The sample consisted of PBMCs. This clonotype originated in a woman aged 55-69 years with HTLV-1-associated myelopathy (HAM/TSP). The chain has TRBV7-8 and TRBJ2-5; the match to TRBD2 covers 10 bases. CDR3 protein: CASSFFSGRTVETQYF. DNA for the CDR3: TGTGCCAGCAGCTTTTTTAGCGGGAGGACCGTGGAGACCCAGTACTTC. Using reference TRBV7-8 and TRBJ2-5 for the parts outside the CDR3, the full variable domain is GAGVSQSPRYKVAKRGQDVALRCDPISGHVSLFWYQQALGQGPEFLTYFQNEAQLDKSGLPSDRFFAERPEGSVSTLKIQRTQQEDSAVYLCASSFFSGRTVETQYFGPGTRLLVL.